The sequence of this TCR beta chain was determined in a study of T-cell reconstitution after alpha-beta-depleted transplantation in children. The sample holds a few counts of this clonotype. This CDR3 is 14 amino acids long. The V and J ends lost 3 bases and 2 bases respectively, with 11 bases between them. The germline V gene encodes CDR1 ENHRY and CDR2 SYGVKD. It was with unique molecular identifiers that the TCRbeta library was prepared. TCRdb called the PCR reads again in MiXCR, with one record for every CDR3 protein. The sample lists just under 550,000 distinct CDR3 sequences; roughly 18% were seen once.

The sample was PBMCs from the stem cell graft donor, taken from the stem cell graft. The clonotype originates from a human donor who donated a stem cell graft to a child with acute lymphoblastic leukemia. The rearrangement links TRBV10-3 to TRBJ2-7; perhaps TRBD1 as D (5 bases). The CDR3 DNA sequence: TGTGCCATCAGTGAACCACAGGCAACCTACGAGCAGTACTTC. It specifies CAISEPQATYEQYF.